This passage covers 6 T cell receptor beta chains from one sample sequenced in a study of blood T cells in healthy people across ages. PCR was performed a second time for about 7 to 11 cycles using a sample-barcoded 5' primer and a J-beta primer mix. TCRdb processed the 5' RACE reads anew with MiXCR; each CDR3 protein has one entry. This sample has roughly 570,000 distinct CDR3 sequences, with approximately 27% found just once. What was sequenced was blood. The receptors originated from a woman between 70 and 85 years old in good health.

The gene calls are TRBV9 and TRBJ2-5, with 8 bases identical to TRBD1. J was trimmed by 3 bases and V by 3 bases; bases with no gene match: 7. The CDR3 consists of 15 residues. Germline CDR1 SGDLS, CDR2 YYNGEE. In DNA, the CDR3 is TGTGCCAGCAGCGCCCGAGGGACAGGAGAAGAGACCCAGTACTTC. It encodes CASSARGTGEETQYF.

V gene TRBV4-1 combines with J gene TRBJ1-1; D is ambiguous. This CDR3 has 16 residues. The V end lost 0 bases, the J end lost 5 bases, and 16 bases lay between the germline ends. Germline V CDR1 and CDR2: MGHRA, YSYEKL. The CDR3 bases are TGCGCCAGCAGCCAAGACCGAAGCACGTCGCGGACTGAAGCTTTCTTT. It yields the protein CASSQDRSTSRTEAFF.

The gene calls are TRBV24-1 and TRBJ2-1, with D tentatively TRBD1 (6 bases). Germline V gene lookup returns CDR1 KGHDR and CDR2 SFDVKD. This CDR3 region has 19 residues. Between the trimmed V and J ends, which lost 5 bases and 4 bases, there was a span of 26 bases. CDR3 in DNA: TGTGCCACCAGTGGCACCTCCGGACAGACGATACAAACATACAATGAGCAGTTCTTC. Translated, it gives CATSGTSGQTIQTYNEQFF.

This clonotype was detected a few times. This chain connects TRBV4-3 to TRBJ2-2; D is unresolved. Trimming cost V 0 bases and J 4 bases, with 12 bases left between them. The length of the CDR3 is 16 residues. CDR1 and CDR2 from the germline V gene are LGHNA and YSLEER. The CDR3 DNA is TGCGCCAGCAGCCAAGAAAGCAGGTTGACCACCGGGGAGCTGTTTTTT. Translation: CASSQESRLTTGELFF.

The V call is TRBV6-5, the J call TRBJ1-4; perhaps TRBD1 as D (5 bases). Trimming shortened V by 8 bases and J by 3 bases, and 7 bases separated the two germline ends. This CDR3 region has 12 residues. Per the germline V gene, CDR1 is MNHEY and CDR2 is SVGAGI. The CDR3 protein is CASAGSNEKLFF. CDR3 DNA: TGTGCCAGCGCAGGGTCTAATGAAAAACTGTTTTTT.

The chain combines TRBV20-1 with TRBJ2-4, with TRBD2 identical over 9 bases. V trimming: 3 bases; J trimming: 4 bases; junction bases outside the gene matches: 4. This CDR3 contains 14 residues. Germline assignment: CDR1 DFQATT and CDR2 SNEGSKA (reference sequence). The CDR3 DNA reads as TGCAGTGCTAGGGCGGGGGGGTTAAAAAACATTCAGTACTTC. Translating gives CSARAGGLKNIQYF.